This TCR beta chain was obtained from a study of cytomegalovirus exposure and HLA in healthy donors. The PCR employed 60 Vbeta primers together with 13 Jbeta primers. Measured with immunoSEQ multiplex PCR; TCRdb has only the in-frame clones, and not every one. This sample has around 94,000 clones; roughly 80% occur once, and the top ten carry about a tenth. This CDR3 has 16 amino acids. Losses at the gene ends were 3 bases for V and 13 bases for J; bases not matched to a gene: 11. Germline V gives CDR1 SGDLS, CDR2 YYNGEE. Input material: PBMCs. The TCR comes from a human donor in good health. The chain recombines TRBV9 with TRBJ2-1, with TRBD2 matching 15 bases. CDR3 bases: TGTGCCAGCAGCGCAGACCCCGGACTAGCGGGGGGGTTCCAGTTCTTC. Encoded protein: CASSADPGLAGGFQFF.